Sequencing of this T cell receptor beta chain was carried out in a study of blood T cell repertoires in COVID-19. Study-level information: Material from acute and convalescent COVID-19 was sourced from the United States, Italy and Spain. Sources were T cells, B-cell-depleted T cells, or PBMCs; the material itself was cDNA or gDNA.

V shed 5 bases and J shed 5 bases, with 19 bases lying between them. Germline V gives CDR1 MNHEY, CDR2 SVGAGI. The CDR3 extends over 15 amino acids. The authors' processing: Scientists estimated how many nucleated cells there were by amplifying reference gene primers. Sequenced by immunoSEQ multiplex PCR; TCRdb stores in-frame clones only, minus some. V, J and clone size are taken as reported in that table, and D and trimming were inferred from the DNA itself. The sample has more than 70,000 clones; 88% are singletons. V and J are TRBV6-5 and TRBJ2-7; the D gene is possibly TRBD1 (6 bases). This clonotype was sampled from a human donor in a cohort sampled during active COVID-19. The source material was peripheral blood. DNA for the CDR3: TGTGCCAGCAGTCGGAACAGGGCACGCTCGAACGAGCAGTACTTC. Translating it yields CASSRNRARSNEQYF.